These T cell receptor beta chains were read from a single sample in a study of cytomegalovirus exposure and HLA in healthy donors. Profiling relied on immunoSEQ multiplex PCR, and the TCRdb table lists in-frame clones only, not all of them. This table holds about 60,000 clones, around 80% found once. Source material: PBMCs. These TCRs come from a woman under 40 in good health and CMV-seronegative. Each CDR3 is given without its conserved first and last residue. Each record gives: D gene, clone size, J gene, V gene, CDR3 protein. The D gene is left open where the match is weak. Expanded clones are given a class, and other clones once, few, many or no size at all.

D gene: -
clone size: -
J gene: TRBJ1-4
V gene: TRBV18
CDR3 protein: ASSPRGAGANEKLF

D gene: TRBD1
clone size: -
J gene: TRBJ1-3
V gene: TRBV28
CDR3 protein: ASSLPTGASGNTIY

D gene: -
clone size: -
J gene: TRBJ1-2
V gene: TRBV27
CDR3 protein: ASSSPQGIGGYT

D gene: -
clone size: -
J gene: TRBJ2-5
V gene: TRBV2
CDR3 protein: ASNLGVLRETQY

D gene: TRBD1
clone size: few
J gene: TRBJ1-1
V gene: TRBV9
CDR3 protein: ASSGGGRGTEAF

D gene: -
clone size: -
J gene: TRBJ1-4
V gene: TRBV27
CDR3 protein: ASSPRAGGAWEKLF

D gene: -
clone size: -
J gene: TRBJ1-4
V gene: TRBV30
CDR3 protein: AWSAPGGWLF

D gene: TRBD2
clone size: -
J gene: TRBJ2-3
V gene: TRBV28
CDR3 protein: ASSSGLAGTDTQY

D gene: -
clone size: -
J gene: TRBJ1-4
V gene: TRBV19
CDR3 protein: ASSMNPILTTNEKLF

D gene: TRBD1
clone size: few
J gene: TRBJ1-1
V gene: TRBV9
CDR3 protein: ASSVDRDTEAF

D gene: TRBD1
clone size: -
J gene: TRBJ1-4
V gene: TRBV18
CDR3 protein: ASSKDRVEEKLF

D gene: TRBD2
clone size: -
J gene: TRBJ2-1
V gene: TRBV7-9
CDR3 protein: ASSSLAGTLSNEQF

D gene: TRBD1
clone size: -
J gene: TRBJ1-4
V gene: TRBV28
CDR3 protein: ASSSGQGNEKLF

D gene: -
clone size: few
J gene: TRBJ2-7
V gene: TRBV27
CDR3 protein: ASSLQGPPYEQY

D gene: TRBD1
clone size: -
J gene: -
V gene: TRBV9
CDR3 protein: ASSGVKAYRDRVNYEQY

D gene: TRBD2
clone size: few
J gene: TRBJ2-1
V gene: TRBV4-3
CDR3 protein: ASSQDSGGGYNEQF

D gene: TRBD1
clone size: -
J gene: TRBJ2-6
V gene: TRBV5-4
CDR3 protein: ASSWGQGARSGANVLT

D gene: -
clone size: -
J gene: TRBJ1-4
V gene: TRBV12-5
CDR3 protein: ASGLAMKGLF

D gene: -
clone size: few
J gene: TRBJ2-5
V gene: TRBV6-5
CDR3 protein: ASSYGAGQQETQY

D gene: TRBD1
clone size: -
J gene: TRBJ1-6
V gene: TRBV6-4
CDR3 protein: ASSEQGADSPLH

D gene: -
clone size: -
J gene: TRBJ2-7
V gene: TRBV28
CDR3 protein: ASSGRYEQY

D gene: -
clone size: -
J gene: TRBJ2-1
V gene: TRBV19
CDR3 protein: ASSSQGQGNEQF

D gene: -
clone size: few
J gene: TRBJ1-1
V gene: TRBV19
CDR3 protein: ASILEGPNTEAF

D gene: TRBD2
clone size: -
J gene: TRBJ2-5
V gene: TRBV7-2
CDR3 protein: ASSLGLAVPGQETQY

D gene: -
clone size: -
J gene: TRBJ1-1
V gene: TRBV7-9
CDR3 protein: ASSSGGRAF

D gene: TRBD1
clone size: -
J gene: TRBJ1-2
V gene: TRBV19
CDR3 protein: ASQQGAIQGYT

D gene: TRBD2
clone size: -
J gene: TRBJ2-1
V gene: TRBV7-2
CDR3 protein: ASSLWTSGGTPQF

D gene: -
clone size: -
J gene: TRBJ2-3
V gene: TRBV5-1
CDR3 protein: ASSEPRGPDTQY

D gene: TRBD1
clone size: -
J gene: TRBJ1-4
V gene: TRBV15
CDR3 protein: ATSREGTGRDEKLF

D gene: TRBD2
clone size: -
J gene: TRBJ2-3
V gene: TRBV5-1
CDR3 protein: ASTSSQAGRSTDTQY

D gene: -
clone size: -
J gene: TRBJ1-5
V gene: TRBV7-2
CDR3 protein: ASSLGASNQPQH

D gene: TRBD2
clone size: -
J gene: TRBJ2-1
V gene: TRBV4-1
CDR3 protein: ASSRGEGYEQF

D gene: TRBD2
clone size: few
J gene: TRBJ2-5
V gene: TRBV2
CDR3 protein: ATTGTSGRQETQY